The entry that follows covers one T cell receptor beta chain sequence. Its cognate antigen is unknown. Researchers amplified the TCR beta CDR3 regions from RNA transcripts. HTBI primers drove first-round RT-PCR of the TCR CDR3. TCRdb redid the calling of the multiplex PCR reads with MiXCR, one entry per CDR3 protein. The sample has approximately 690,000 distinct CDR3 sequences, more than 20% seen once. These data come from a study of T cells in Graves' hyperthyroidism and ophthalmopathy. Study details: It was at initial diagnosis, before any treatment, that peripheral blood was collected.

The length of the CDR3 is 11 residues. Trimming removed 3 bases from V and 5 bases from J, with 6 bases in between. Germline CDR1 SGHDT, CDR2 YYEEEE. Regarding the study as a whole: Most thyroid clonotypes with frequency above 0.001 were detected in blood.

For the diagnoses, clinical symptoms, serum thyroxine and TRAb, thyroid ultrasound and orbital computed tomography were used. The chain is built from TRBV5-6 and TRBJ2-7; D gene unclear. Source material: blood. This TCR was recovered from a man aged 30 to 45 with Graves' ophthalmopathy. The CDR3 here is CASSWNNEQYF. CDR3 bases: TGTGCCAGCAGCTGGAATAACGAGCAGTACTTC.